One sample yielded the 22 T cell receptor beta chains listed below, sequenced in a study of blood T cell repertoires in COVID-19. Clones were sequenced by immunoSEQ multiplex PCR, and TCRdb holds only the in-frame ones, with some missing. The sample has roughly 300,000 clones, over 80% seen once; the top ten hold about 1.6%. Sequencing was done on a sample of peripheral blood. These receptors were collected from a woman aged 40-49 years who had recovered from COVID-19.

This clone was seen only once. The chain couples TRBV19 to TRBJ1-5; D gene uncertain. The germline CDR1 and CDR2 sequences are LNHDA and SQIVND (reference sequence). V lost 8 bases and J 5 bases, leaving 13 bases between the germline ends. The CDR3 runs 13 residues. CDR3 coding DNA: TGTGCCAGTTGGTCCAGGCTGGATCAGCCCCAGCATTTT. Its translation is CASWSRLDQPQHF.

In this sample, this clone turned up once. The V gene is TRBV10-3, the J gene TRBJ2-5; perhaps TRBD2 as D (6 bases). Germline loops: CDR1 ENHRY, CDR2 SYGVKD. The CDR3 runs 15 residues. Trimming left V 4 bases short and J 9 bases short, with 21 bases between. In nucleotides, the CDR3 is TGTGCCATCAGTGCAGGGACCCACGGGAGAGGCCCCCAGTACTTC. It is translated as CAISAGTHGRGPQYF.

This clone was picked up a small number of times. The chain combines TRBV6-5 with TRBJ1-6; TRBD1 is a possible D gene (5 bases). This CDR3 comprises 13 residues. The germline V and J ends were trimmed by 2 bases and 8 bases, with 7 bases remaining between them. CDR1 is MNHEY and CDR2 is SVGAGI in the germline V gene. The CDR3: CASSYKTDSPLHF. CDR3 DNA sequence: TGTGCCAGCAGTTACAAGACAGATTCACCCCTCCACTTT.

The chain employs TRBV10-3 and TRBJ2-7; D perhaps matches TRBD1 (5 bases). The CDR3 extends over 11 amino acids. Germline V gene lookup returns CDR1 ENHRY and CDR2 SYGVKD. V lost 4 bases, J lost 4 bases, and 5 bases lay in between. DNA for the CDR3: TGTGCCATCAGTGCAGGGTACGAGCAGTACTTC. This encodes CAISAGYEQYF.

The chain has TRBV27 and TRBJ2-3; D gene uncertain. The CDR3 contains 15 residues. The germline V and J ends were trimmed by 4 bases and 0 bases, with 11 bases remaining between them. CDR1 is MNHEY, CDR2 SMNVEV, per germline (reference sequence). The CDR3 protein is CASSYSMTSTDTQYF. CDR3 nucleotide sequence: TGTGCCAGCAGTTACTCGATGACTAGCACAGATACGCAGTATTTT.

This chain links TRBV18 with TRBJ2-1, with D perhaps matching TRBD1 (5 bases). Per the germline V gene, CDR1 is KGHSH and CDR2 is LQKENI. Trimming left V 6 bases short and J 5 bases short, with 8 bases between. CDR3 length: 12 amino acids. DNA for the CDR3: TGTGCCAGCTCGCAGACAGACAATGAGCAGTTCTTC. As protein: CASSQTDNEQFF.

In nucleotides, the CDR3 is TGTGCCAGCAGCCAGATCCTACAGGGGACTAACTATGGCTACACCTTC. As protein: CASSQILQGTNYGYTF. The chain joins TRBV5-6 to TRBJ1-2; 7 bases line up with TRBD1. Germline CDR1 reads SGHDT; CDR2 reads YYEEEE. The CDR3 covers 16 residues. V was pared by 4 bases and J by 0 bases, with 9 bases of the junction left unmatched.

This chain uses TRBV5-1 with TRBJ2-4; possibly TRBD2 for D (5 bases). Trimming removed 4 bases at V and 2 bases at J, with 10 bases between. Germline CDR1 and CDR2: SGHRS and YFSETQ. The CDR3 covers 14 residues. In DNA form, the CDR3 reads TGCGCCAGCAGCCCCGAGGGTCCCAAAAACATTCAGTACTTC. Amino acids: CASSPEGPKNIQYF.

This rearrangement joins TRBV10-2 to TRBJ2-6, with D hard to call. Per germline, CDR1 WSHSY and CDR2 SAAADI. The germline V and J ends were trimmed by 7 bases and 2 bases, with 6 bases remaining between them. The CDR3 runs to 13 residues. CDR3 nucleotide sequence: TGCGCCAGCATCCCAACTGGGGCCAACGTCCTGACTTTC. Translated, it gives CASIPTGANVLTF.

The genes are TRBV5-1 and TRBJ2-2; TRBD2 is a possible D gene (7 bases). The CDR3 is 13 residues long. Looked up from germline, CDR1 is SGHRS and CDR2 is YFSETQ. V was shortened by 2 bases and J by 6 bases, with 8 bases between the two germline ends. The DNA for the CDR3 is TGCGCCAGCAGCTTCGGGGGGCCCGGGGAGCTGTTTTTT. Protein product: CASSFGGPGELFF.

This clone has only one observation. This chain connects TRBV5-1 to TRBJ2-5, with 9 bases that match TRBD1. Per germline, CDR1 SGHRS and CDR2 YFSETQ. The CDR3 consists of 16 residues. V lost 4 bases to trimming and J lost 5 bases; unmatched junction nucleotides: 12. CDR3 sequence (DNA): TGCGCCAGCAGCCCGATAACAGGGGGCGCCGGGGAGACCCAGTACTTC. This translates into CASSPITGGAGETQYF.

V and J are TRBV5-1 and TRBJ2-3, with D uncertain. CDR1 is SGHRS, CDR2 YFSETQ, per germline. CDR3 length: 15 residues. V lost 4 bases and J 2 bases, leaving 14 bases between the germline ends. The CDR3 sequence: CASSLGIGVTDTQYF. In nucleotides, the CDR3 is TGCGCCAGCAGCCTGGGTATAGGAGTCACAGATACGCAGTATTTT.

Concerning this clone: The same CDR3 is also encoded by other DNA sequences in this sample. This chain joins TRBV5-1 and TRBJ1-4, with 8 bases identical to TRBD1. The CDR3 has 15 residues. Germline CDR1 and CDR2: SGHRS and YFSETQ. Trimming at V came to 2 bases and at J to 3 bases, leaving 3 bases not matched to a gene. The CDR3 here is CASSFTGGSNEKLFF. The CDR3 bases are TGCGCCAGCAGCTTTACAGGGGGATCTAATGAAAAACTGTTTTTT.

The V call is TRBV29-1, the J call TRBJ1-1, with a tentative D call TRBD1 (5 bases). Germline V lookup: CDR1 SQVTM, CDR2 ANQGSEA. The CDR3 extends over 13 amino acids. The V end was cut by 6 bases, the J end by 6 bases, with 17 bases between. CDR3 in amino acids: CSVGSQGIAEAFF. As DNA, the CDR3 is TGCAGCGTCGGGTCGCAGGGTATCGCTGAAGCTTTCTTT. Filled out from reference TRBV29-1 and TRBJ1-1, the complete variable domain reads SAVISQKPSRDICQRGTSLTIQCQVDSQVTMMFWYRQQPGQSLTLIATANQGSEATYESGFVIDKFPISRPNLTFSTLTVSNMSPEDSSIYLCSVGSQGIAEAFFGQGTRLTVV.

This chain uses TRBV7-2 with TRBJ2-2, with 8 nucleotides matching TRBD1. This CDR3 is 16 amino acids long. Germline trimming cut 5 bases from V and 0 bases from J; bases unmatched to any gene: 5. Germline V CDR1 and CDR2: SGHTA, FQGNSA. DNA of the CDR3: TGTGCCAGCAGCCACTGGACAGGGACGAACACCGGGGAGCTGTTTTTT. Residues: CASSHWTGTNTGELFF.

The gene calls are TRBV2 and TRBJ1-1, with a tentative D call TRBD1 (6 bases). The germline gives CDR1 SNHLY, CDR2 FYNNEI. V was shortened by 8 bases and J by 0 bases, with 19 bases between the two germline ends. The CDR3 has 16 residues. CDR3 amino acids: CASQWQGLTMNTEAFF. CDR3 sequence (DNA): TGTGCCAGCCAATGGCAGGGGCTTACCATGAACACTGAAGCTTTCTTT.

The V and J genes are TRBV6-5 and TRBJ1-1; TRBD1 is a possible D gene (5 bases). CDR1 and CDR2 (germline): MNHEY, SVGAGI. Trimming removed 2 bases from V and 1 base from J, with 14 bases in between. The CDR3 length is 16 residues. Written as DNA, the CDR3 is TGTGCCAGCAGTTACCCGGAGGGGCCGCAGAACACTGAAGCTTTCTTT. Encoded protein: CASSYPEGPQNTEAFF.

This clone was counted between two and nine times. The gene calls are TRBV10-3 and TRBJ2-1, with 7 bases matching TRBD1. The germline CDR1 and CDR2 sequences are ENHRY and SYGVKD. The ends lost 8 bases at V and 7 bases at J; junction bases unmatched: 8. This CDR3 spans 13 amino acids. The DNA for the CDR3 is TGTGCCATCTCCCAACAGGACAGGAATGAGCAGTTCTTC. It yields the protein CAISQQDRNEQFF.

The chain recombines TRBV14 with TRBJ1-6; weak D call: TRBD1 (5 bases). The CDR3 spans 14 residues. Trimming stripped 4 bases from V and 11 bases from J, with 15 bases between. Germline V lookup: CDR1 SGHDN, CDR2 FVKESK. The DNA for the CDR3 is TGTGCCAGCAGCCCAGGGTTAGGTCGGCCACCCCTCCACTTT. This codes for CASSPGLGRPPLHF.

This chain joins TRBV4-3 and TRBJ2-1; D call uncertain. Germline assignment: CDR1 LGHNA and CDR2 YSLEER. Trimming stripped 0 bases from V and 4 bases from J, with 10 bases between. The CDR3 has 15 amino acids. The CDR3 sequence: CASSQDPARYNEQFF. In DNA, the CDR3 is TGCGCCAGCAGCCAAGATCCCGCGAGGTACAATGAGCAGTTCTTC.

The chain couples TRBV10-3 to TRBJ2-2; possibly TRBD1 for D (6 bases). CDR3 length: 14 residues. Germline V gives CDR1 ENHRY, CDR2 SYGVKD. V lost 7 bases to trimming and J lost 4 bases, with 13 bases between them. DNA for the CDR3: TGTGCCATCAATCCGGGACACCCCACCGGGGAGCTGTTTTTT. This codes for CAINPGHPTGELFF.

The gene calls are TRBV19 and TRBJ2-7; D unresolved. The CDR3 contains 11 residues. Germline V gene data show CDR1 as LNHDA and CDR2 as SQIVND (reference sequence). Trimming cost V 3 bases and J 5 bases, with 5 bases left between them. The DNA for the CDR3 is TGTGCCAGTAGTATTGGCCACGAGCAGTACTTC. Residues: CASSIGHEQYF.